The source of this T cell receptor beta chain is a study of a mutant IDH1 vaccine in newly diagnosed glioma. Overall study: Following radiotherapy alone, or alongside temozolomide cycles, vaccination was started after an interval of 4-6 weeks.

The data were produced by immunoSEQ multiplex PCR, yet TCRdb's version contains in-frame clones alone and is incomplete. This table holds roughly 25,000 clones, 82% found once. This clone was observed a single time. What it binds is unknown. Study results and caveats: Across multiple MHC alleles, 80% to 95% of patients had vaccine-induced responses.

V was pared by 0 bases and J by 4 bases, with 3 bases of the junction left unmatched. The germline V gene encodes CDR1 SEHNR and CDR2 FQNEAQ (reference sequence). CDR3 length: 15 residues. The time point was: week 47, end of study. What each vaccine dose contained was 300 ug of mutant IDH1 20-mer peptide, accompanied by topical imiquimod. Patients had eight vaccinations, in weeks 1, 3, 5, 7, 11, 15, 19 and 23. Each astrocytoma in the donors was new, WHO grade 3 or 4, IDH1-mutant and ATRX-lost. The TCR originated in a man aged 35 to 55 with glioma. Some clones in this sample may be carry-over from other donors' samples. V and J are TRBV7-9 and TRBJ1-5; 7 bases are a match to TRBD1. The sequences come from PBMCs, collected from a glioma patient whose treatment included an IDH1 peptide vaccine. The CDR3 reads CASSLAQGGNQPQHF. DNA of the CDR3: TGTGCCAGCAGCTTAGCGCAGGGGGGGAATCAGCCCCAGCATTTT.